This is a list of T cell receptor beta chains from one sample in a study of glioma-infiltrating T cells. One entry per CDR3 protein, called by TCRdb with MiXCR from the multiplex PCR reads. There are over 90,000 distinct CDR3 sequences in the sample; about 30% occur only once, and roughly 45% lies in the top ten. Input material: glioma tissue, nonneoplastic brain tissue, or PBMCs (not recorded which). All receptors derive from a human donor with low-grade glioma or glioblastoma, undergoing nonglioma brain surgery, or in good health (not recorded which). Both conserved end residues are part of each CDR3. Each record gives: V gene, clone size, D gene, J gene, CDR3 protein, CDR3 DNA. The D gene is left open where the match is weak. Size tells how often a clone was seen (once, few, many) or the class of an expanded clone, and some rows leave it out.

TRBV14	.	TRBD1	TRBJ1-3	CASSPLGQGGNTIYF	TGTGCCAGCAGCCCCCTGGGACAGGGCGGAAACACCATATATTTT
TRBV4-1	many	.	TRBJ1-1	CASSIRQENTEAFF	TGCGCCAGCAGCATCCGACAAGAGAACACTGAAGCTTTCTTT
TRBV27	many	.	TRBJ1-3	CASSFPQKTRRPGNTIYF	TGTGCCAGCAGTTTCCCACAAAAAACAAGGCGCCCTGGAAACACCATATATTTT
TRBV28	many	TRBD1	TRBJ1-5	CASSLYRGKNNQPQHF	TGTGCCAGCAGTTTGTACAGGGGAAAGAACAATCAGCCCCAGCATTTT
TRBV12-3/TRBV12-4	.	TRBD2	TRBJ2-1	CASRPPWSGAIHNEQFF	TGTGCCAGCCGCCCCCCATGGAGCGGGGCCATCCACAATGAGCAGTTCTTC
TRBV7-7	.	.	TRBJ2-1	CASSLAGPLSEQFF	TGTGCTAGCAGCTTGGCGGGCCCGCTCAGTGAGCAGTTCTTC
TRBV12-3/TRBV12-4	many	.	TRBJ2-2	CASRITGSGTGELFF	TGTGCCAGCAGGATAACAGGGTCGGGCACCGGGGAGCTGTTTTTT
TRBV20-1	.	TRBD1	TRBJ2-7	CSARSGTGRNEQYF	TGCAGTGCTAGGTCCGGGACAGGTAGAAACGAGCAGTACTTC
TRBV2	few	TRBD2	TRBJ2-1	CASISGGGSYNEQFF	TGTGCCAGCATTAGCGGGGGGGGCTCCTACAATGAGCAGTTCTTC
TRBV6-1	many	.	TRBJ2-1	CASSYTGFNEQFF	TGTGCCAGCAGTTATACGGGGTTCAATGAGCAGTTCTTC
TRBV15	many	.	TRBJ1-2	CATSRGELRDGYTF	TGTGCCACCAGCAGAGGAGAGCTTCGGGATGGCTACACCTTC
TRBV7-2	many	.	TRBJ1-6	CASSSRQGLNSPLHF	TGTGCCAGCAGCTCCCGCCAGGGGTTGAATTCACCCCTCCACTTT
TRBV18	.	.	TRBJ1-1	CASSLTEYTEAFF	TGTGCCAGCTCACTCACCGAGTACACTGAAGCTTTCTTT